This entry features one TCR beta chain sequence. Method: immunoSEQ multiplex PCR; TCRdb's copy keeps in-frame clones and lacks some. The sample lists 200,000 to 300,000 clones, 88% occurring once. The data stem from a study of blood T cell repertoires in COVID-19. In the study overall: Samples representing acute and convalescent COVID-19 were sourced from the United States, Italy and Spain.

This CDR3 is 15 amino acids long. With V trimmed by 5 bases and J by 2 bases, 6 bases remained unmatched. Germline V gene data show CDR1 as SGHAT and CDR2 as FQNNGV. Cohort assignment relied on participant-reported clinical history. The sequence was collected from a woman in her thirties or forties with acute COVID-19. The chain couples TRBV11-2 to TRBJ2-7; 10 bases are a match to TRBD1. Sequenced sample: PBMCs or T cells enriched from blood (not recorded which). The CDR3 sequence is CASSTVTGGPYEQYF. The CDR3 DNA is TGTGCCAGCAGCACAGTGACAGGGGGCCCCTACGAGCAGTACTTC.